The 18 T cell receptor beta chains below all came from one sample that was sequenced in a study of identical twins. TCRdb itself ran the 5' RACE reads through MiXCR, one entry per CDR3 protein. The sample lists some 330,000 distinct CDR3 sequences, approximately 9.1% occurring once. Sample: naive T cells sorted from blood. These receptors were collected from a woman in her fifties or sixties in good health.

This clonotype appeared many times. This sequence joins TRBV7-8 and TRBJ2-1; D tentatively reads TRBD1 or TRBD2 (5 bases each). CDR3 length: 15 residues. Germline values: CDR1 SGHVS, CDR2 FQNEAQ. Trimming removed 6 bases from V and 0 bases from J, with 12 bases in between. CDR3 bases: TGTGCCAGCAGTGTCCGGGGCGACTCCTACAATGAGCAGTTCTTC. This encodes CASSVRGDSYNEQFF.

The chain couples TRBV12-3 or TRBV12-4 to TRBJ2-3; D is possibly TRBD1 (5 bases). V was shortened by 8 bases and J by 12 bases, with 18 bases between the two germline ends. This CDR3 is built from 12 residues. CDR3 bases: TGTGCCAGCTCGAACCCCGTGGGGCAACAGTATTTT. Translation: CASSNPVGQQYF.

The table lists this clonotype with many counts. This sequence joins TRBV19 and TRBJ2-1; the D gene is possibly TRBD1 (5 bases). The CDR3 extends over 16 amino acids. Looked up from germline, CDR1 is LNHDA and CDR2 is SQIVND (reference sequence). V was pared by 5 bases and J by 0 bases, with 14 bases between. CDR3 DNA sequence: TGTGCCAGTAGTGGGGCCGCCGCGAGCTCCTACAATGAGCAGTTCTTC. The encoded protein is CASSGAAASSYNEQFF.

This clonotype was detected many times. The rearrangement joins TRBV4-1 to TRBJ1-5; no clear D. CDR1 is MGHRA, CDR2 YSYEKL, per germline. With 3 bases removed from V and 5 bases from J, the gap between germline ends came to 8 bases. CDR3 size: 13 residues. CDR3 residues: CASSQGLDQPQHF. CDR3 DNA: TGCGCCAGCAGCCAGGGATTGGATCAGCCCCAGCATTTT.

This clonotype showed up many times. The chain links TRBV10-2 to TRBJ2-2; 13 positions match TRBD2. The ends lost 6 bases at V and 5 bases at J; junction bases unmatched: 3. Germline V gene sequence: CDR1 WSHSY, CDR2 SAAADI. The CDR3 sequence is 15 residues long. The CDR3 DNA reads TGCGCCAGCAGCCCGGGACTAGCGGGAACCGGGGAGCTGTTTTTT. As protein: CASSPGLAGTGELFF.

A note on this clonotype: A read error is possible here, since a much larger clone lies one base away. This chain links TRBV29-1 with TRBJ2-5; D remains unclear. The CDR3 covers 12 residues. The V end was cut by 6 bases, the J end by 4 bases, with 12 bases between. Germline assignment: CDR1 SQVTM and CDR2 ANQGSEA. The CDR3 loop reads CSVPTELETQYF. The CDR3 DNA reads TGCAGCGTCCCTACAGAGCTAGAGACCCAGTACTTC.

This clonotype was counted ten times or more. The chain couples TRBV29-1 to TRBJ2-1; TRBD2 is a possible D gene (6 bases). The V end lost 4 bases, the J end lost 7 bases, and 11 bases lay between the germline ends. This CDR3 comprises 12 residues. Germline CDR1 is SQVTM and CDR2 is ANQGSEA. The CDR3 DNA sequence: TGCAGCGTTGCCGACGGGACTAATGAGCAGTTCTTC. Encoded protein: CSVADGTNEQFF.

This clonotype was seen only a few times. The rearrangement uses TRBV27 and TRBJ2-7; D tentatively fits TRBD1 or TRBD2 (5 bases each). The ends were cut back, 7 bases at V and 6 bases at J, with 19 bases in the middle. The CDR3 covers 14 residues. The V gene's germline CDR1 is MNHEY and CDR2 SMNVEV (reference sequence). The CDR3 sequence is CASTSFGGMGEQYV. The CDR3 DNA reads TGTGCCAGCACCTCCTTTGGGGGTATGGGCGAGCAGTACGTC.

With regard to this clonotype: Compared with germline, one end of the junction differs, possibly owing to a read error. The V and J genes are TRBV6-5 and TRBJ2-5; 9 bases map to TRBD1. CDR1 MNHEY and CDR2 SVGAGI come from the germline V gene. The CDR3 loop spans 14 amino acids. CDR3 region: CTSSHRDREKYQYF. The CDR3 DNA follows: TGTACCAGCAGCCACCGGGACAGGGAAAAGTACCAGTACTTC.

This clonotype has a count of ten or more. This chain joins TRBV21-1 and TRBJ2-1; the table's TRBD1 call for D was not verified on the DNA. TRBV21-1 is marked as a pseudogene. This CDR3 has 15 residues. CDR3 nucleotides: TGTGCCAGCAGCAACGTGATGCCGGGACCCAATGAGCAGTTCTTC. Its protein is CASSNVMPGPNEQFF.

The chain uses TRBV27 and TRBJ2-7; D not resolved. This CDR3 has 14 amino acids. Germline V gene lookup returns CDR1 MNHEY and CDR2 SMNVEV (reference sequence). The CDR3 loop reads CAEHWQDYPYEQYV. DNA for the CDR3: TGTGCTGAACATTGGCAGGATTATCCCTACGAGCAGTACGTC.

This clonotype appeared many times. The chain links TRBV20-1 to TRBJ2-2; 8 bases line up with TRBD1. The CDR3 has 15 amino acids. Unmatched junction bases numbered 12, after V lost 8 bases and J lost 4 bases. The germline V gene has CDR1 DFQATT and CDR2 SNEGSKA (reference sequence). The DNA for the CDR3 is TGCAGTACCCGGCGACAGGGGCCATTCACCGGGGAGCTGTTTTTT. Its protein is CSTRRQGPFTGELFF.

There are a few counts of this clonotype. V usage is TRBV5-1 and J usage is TRBJ2-1; possible D gene TRBD2, 5 bases. V shed 4 bases and J shed 0 bases, with 11 bases lying between them. The CDR3 is 15 residues long. CDR1 and CDR2 from the germline V gene are SGHRS and YFSETQ. The CDR3 protein is CASSPDSSSYNEQFF. In nucleotides, the CDR3 is TGCGCCAGCAGCCCGGACTCCTCCTCCTACAATGAGCAGTTCTTC.

V gene TRBV12-3 or TRBV12-4 combines with J gene TRBJ2-3, with 12 bases aligning to TRBD2. This CDR3 spans 16 amino acids. J lost 6 bases, V lost 5 bases, and 9 bases had no gene match. CDR3 nucleotide sequence: TGTGCCAGCAGTCCGCTAGCGGGAGGGCCGCGCGATACGCAGTATTTT. Residues: CASSPLAGGPRDTQYF.

Ten or more counts support this clonotype. The CDR3 DNA reads as TGTGCCAGCAGCCCGACCCCCTTGGGGGATACGCAGTATTTT. It yields the protein CASSPTPLGDTQYF. The chain joins TRBV27 to TRBJ2-3; D is undetermined. This CDR3 comprises 14 residues. The germline V gene encodes CDR1 MNHEY and CDR2 SMNVEV (reference sequence). Between the trimmed V and J ends, which lost 6 bases and 6 bases, there was a span of 16 bases.

In this sample, this clonotype turned up many times. The chain joins TRBV20-1 to TRBJ1-1; D perhaps matches TRBD1 (5 bases). The CDR3 contains 13 residues. The germline V and J ends were trimmed by 1 base and 6 bases, with 12 bases remaining between them. Germline V gene lookup returns CDR1 DFQATT and CDR2 SNEGSKA (reference sequence). CDR3 residues: CSARGAGDAEAFF. CDR3 nucleotide sequence: TGCAGTGCTAGAGGTGCGGGGGACGCTGAAGCTTTCTTT.

This chain links TRBV12-3 or TRBV12-4 with TRBJ2-7; TRBD1 matches 9 bases. V lost 6 bases, J lost 7 bases, and 4 bases stayed unmatched. There are 12 residues in the CDR3. The DNA for the CDR3 is TGTGCCAGCAGACTGGACAGGGGTGAGCAGTACTTC. Protein sequence: CASRLDRGEQYF.

The V and J genes are TRBV6-5 and TRBJ2-3; 8 bases are a match to TRBD2. Germline trimming cut 2 bases from V and 5 bases from J; bases unmatched to any gene: 3. The CDR3 has 14 amino acids. CDR1 is MNHEY, CDR2 SVGAGI, per germline. This CDR3 reads CASSYREGLDTQYF. The CDR3 DNA reads as TGTGCCAGCAGTTACCGGGAGGGCCTAGATACGCAGTATTTT.